What follows are 8 T cell receptor beta chains derived from one specimen sequenced in a study of shared clonotypes between healthy human individuals. This table comes from immunoSEQ multiplex PCR, and its TCRdb copy is limited to in-frame clones, with some not included. This sample has about 2 million clones; over 85% occur once, and the top ten carry approximately 0.13%. Sequencing was performed on naive CD4+ T cells sorted from blood. Subset described: CD45RA+ positively selected. These receptors came from a young man in good health.

The V and J genes are TRBV27 and TRBJ1-5; 8 nucleotides agree with TRBD1. The CDR3 is 19 amino acids. The V segment lost 3 bases and the J segment 2 bases; nucleotides outside the gene matches: 15. Germline V gene sequence: CDR1 MNHEY, CDR2 SMNVEV (reference sequence). The chain's CDR3 is CASSFRHPQGAQGNQPQHF. In DNA, the CDR3 is TGTGCCAGCAGTTTCCGTCATCCGCAGGGGGCGCAAGGCAATCAGCCCCAGCATTTT.

The chain employs TRBV11-2 and TRBJ1-2; 7 bases match TRBD1. Looked up from germline, CDR1 is SGHAT and CDR2 is FQNNGV. The CDR3 has 13 amino acids. V trimming: 5 bases; J trimming: 8 bases; junction bases outside the gene matches: 8. CDR3 sequence: CASSTTGLSGYTF. As DNA, the CDR3 is TGTGCCAGCAGCACGACAGGGTTAAGCGGCTACACCTTC.

The V and J genes are TRBV4-1 and TRBJ2-7, with TRBD1 matching 10 bases. The V segment lost 4 bases and the J segment 1 base; nucleotides outside the gene matches: 4. The germline gives CDR1 MGHRA, CDR2 YSYEKL. The CDR3 has 15 amino acids. The CDR3 protein is CASSPDRGRSYEQYF. CDR3 nucleotide sequence: TGCGCCAGCAGCCCGGACAGGGGGAGATCCTACGAGCAGTACTTC.

V and J are TRBV7-2 and TRBJ2-3; 7 positions match TRBD2. The ends lost 5 bases at V and 0 bases at J; junction bases unmatched: 8. This CDR3 has 16 amino acids. The germline V gene has CDR1 SGHTA and CDR2 FQGNSA. CDR3: CASSPTGRQSTDTQYF. CDR3 coding DNA: TGTGCCAGCAGCCCAACCGGGAGGCAGAGCACAGATACGCAGTATTTT.

This clone has only a few counts. The sample carries other DNA sequences with the same CDR3. The rearrangement joins TRBV20-1 to TRBJ2-3; D unresolved. The CDR3 is 11 amino acids. The V gene lost 3 bases and the J gene lost 5 bases, with 6 bases spanning the gap. Germline CDR1 is DFQATT and CDR2 is SNEGSKA (reference sequence). The DNA of the CDR3 is TGCAGTGCTAGTCCCGGAGATACGCAGTATTTT. Translation: CSASPGDTQYF.

The rearrangement links TRBV5-3 to TRBJ2-5, with D unresolved. TRBV5-3 is an ORF; its function is uncertain. The CDR3 is 11 residues long. Trimming removed 4 bases at V and 4 bases at J, with 5 bases between. The DNA of the CDR3 is TGTGCCAGAAGCCTTGGAGAGACCCAGTACTTC. Amino acids: CARSLGETQYF.

This chain uses TRBV6-1 with TRBJ2-3; 10 nucleotides line up with TRBD2. The CDR3 runs to 14 residues. V dropped 7 bases and J dropped 4; count of bases not matched to a gene: 5. CDR1 MNHNS and CDR2 SASEGT come from the germline V gene. The CDR3 is CASTLAGVADTQYF. CDR3 DNA sequence: TGTGCCAGCACTCTAGCGGGAGTGGCAGATACGCAGTATTTT.

In regard to this clone: Other nucleotide sequences in the sample specify the same CDR3. The V gene is TRBV10-1, the J gene TRBJ2-2; D uncertain. Per germline, CDR1 WNHNN and CDR2 SYGVQD (reference sequence). CDR3 size: 11 residues. Trimming cost V 8 bases and J 2 bases, with 3 bases left between them. The chain's CDR3 is CASSNTGELFF. Written as DNA, the CDR3 is TGCGCCAGCTCCAACACCGGGGAGCTGTTTTTT.